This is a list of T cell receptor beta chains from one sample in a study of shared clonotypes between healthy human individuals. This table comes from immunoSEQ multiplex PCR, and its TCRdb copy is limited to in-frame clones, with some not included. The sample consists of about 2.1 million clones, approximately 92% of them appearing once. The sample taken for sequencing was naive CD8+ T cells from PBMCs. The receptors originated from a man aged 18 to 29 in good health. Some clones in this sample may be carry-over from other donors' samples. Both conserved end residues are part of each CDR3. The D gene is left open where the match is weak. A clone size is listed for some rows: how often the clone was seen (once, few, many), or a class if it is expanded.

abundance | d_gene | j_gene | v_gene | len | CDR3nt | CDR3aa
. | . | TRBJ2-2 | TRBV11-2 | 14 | TGTGCCAGCAGCTTACAGGGGTGGACCGGGGAGCTGTTTTTT | CASSLQGWTGELFF
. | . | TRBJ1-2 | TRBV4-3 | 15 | TGCGCCAGCAGCCAAGAAGTCGACAGAACTTATGGCTACACCTTC | CASSQEVDRTYGYTF
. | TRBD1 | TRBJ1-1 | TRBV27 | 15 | TGTGCCAGCATCACGGGGACAGGGCCGAACACTGAAGCTTTCTTT | CASITGTGPNTEAFF
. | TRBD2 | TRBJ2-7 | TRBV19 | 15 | TGTGCCAGTAGTATAAGGCCTAGCGGCGCCTACGAGCAGTACTTC | CASSIRPSGAYEQYF
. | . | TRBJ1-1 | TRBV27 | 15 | TGTGCCAGCAGTTTTGGACAGTTCCATTACACTGAAGCTTTCTTT | CASSFGQFHYTEAFF
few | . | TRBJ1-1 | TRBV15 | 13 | TGTGCCACCAGCAGAAAGGGAAGTTCTGAAGCTTTCTTT | CATSRKGSSEAFF
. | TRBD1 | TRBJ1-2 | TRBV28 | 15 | TGTGCCAGCAGTTCCGCCGGGACAGGGTTCTATGGCTACACCTTC | CASSSAGTGFYGYTF
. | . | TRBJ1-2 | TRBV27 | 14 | TGTGCCAGCAGTTTTTATCCGGGGGCAGTTGGCTACACCTTC | CASSFYPGAVGYTF
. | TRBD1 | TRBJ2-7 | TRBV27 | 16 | TGTGCCAGCAGTGACAGGGGTTCCATGGCCCCCTACGAGCAGTACTTC | CASSDRGSMAPYEQYF
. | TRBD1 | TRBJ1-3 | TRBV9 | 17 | TGTGCCAGCAGCACCCGGGACCGGGACAGGGTTGGAAACACCATATATTTT | CASSTRDRDRVGNTIYF
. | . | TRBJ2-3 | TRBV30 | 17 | TGTGCCTGGAGCCATCAAATACCCGAGGCCCCGTCAGATACGCAGTATTTT | CAWSHQIPEAPSDTQYF
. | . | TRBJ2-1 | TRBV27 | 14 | TGTGCCAGCAGTTTCCAGGGTAGCTTGAATGAGCAGTTCTTC | CASSFQGSLNEQFF
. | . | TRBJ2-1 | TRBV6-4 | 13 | TGTGCCAGCAGTGACACCACCTCTGGGGTGCAGTTCTTC | CASSDTTSGVQFF
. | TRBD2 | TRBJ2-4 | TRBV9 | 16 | TGTGCCAGCAGCGTCCCTTTAGCGGGAGGCAAAAACATTCAGTACTTC | CASSVPLAGGKNIQYF
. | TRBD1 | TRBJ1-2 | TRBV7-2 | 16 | TGTGCCAGCAGCTCACGACCGGGACAGGGGGCAAATGGCTACACCTTC | CASSSRPGQGANGYTF
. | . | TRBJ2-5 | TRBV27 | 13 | TGTGCCAGCAGTACTCTCTTTATGGAGACCCAGTACTTC | CASSTLFMETQYF
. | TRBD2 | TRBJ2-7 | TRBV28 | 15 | TGTGCCAGCAGGGGGCCGGGCGAGCGGGAATACGAGCAGTACTTC | CASRGPGEREYEQYF
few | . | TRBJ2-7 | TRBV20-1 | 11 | TGCAGTGCTAGAGAAGGCTACGAGCAGTACTTC | CSAREGYEQYF
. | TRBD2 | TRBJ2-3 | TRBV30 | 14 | TGTGCCTGGAGCCTAGCGGGAGGGACAGATACGCAGTATTTT | CAWSLAGGTDTQYF
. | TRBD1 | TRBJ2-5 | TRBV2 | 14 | TGTGCCAGCAGGCCAGGACAGGACCAAGAGACCCAGTACTTC | CASRPGQDQETQYF
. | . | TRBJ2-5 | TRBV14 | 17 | TGTGCCAGCAGCCAAGAAAGCTGGTACGGCAGGGACGAGACCCAGTACTTC | CASSQESWYGRDETQYF
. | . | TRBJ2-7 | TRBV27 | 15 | TGTGCCAGCAGTTTATCCCGGGGTAGGTTACACGAGCAGTACTTC | CASSLSRGRLHEQYF
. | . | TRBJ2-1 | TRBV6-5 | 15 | TGTGCCAGCAGTTACTCTAGAGGGTATTGGAATGAGCAGTTCTTC | CASSYSRGYWNEQFF
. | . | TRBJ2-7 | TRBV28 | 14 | TGTGCCAGCAGTTGGGTAGGGGAGACCTACGAGCAGTACTTC | CASSWVGETYEQYF
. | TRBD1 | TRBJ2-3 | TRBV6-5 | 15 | TGTGCCAGCAGCCCGGGACAGTTTAGCACAGATACGCAGTATTTT | CASSPGQFSTDTQYF
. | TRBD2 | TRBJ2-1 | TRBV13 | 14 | TGTGCCAGCAGCTTGCCCCCTAGCGGGAGTGAGCAGTTCTTC | CASSLPPSGSEQFF
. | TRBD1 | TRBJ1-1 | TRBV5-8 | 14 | TGTGCCAGCAGTCGGGACAGGGGGAACACTGAAGCTTTCTTT | CASSRDRGNTEAFF
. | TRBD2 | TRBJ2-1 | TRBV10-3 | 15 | TGTGCCGCCAAAAACCGGACTAGCGAGGACAATGAGCAGTTCTTC | CAAKNRTSEDNEQFF
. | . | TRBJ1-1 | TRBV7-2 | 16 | TGTGCCAGCAGCTTACACATCGACCGGGAGGACACTGAAGCTTTCTTT | CASSLHIDREDTEAFF
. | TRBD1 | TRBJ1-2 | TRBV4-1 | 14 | TGCGCCAGCAGCCCTTCGAGGGGGCTGTGGGGCTACACCTTC | CASSPSRGLWGYTF
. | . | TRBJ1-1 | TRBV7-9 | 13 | TGTGCCAGCAGCCCCGGCCGAAACACTGAAGCTTTCTTT | CASSPGRNTEAFF